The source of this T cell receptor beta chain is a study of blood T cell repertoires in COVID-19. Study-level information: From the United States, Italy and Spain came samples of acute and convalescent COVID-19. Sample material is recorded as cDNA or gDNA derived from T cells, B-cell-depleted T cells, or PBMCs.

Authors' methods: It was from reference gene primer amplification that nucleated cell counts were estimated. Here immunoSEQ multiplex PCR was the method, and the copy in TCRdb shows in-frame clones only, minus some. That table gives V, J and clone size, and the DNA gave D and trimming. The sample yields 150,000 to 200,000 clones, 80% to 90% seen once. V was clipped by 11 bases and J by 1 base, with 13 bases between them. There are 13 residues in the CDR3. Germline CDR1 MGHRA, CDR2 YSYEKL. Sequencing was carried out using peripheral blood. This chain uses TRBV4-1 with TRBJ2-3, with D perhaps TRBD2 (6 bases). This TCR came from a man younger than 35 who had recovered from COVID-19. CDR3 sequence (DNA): TGCGCCTCCAGGGCTAGCGGCACAGATACGCAGTATTTT. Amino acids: CASRASGTDTQYF.